A selection of T cell receptor beta chains follows, all from one sample in a study of blood T cell repertoires in COVID-19. The data were produced by immunoSEQ multiplex PCR, yet TCRdb's version contains in-frame clones alone and is incomplete. Among over 150,000 clones listed, roughly 81% were seen once. The sample taken for sequencing was peripheral blood. The receptors were sampled from a woman older than 75 with COVID-19, enrolled during active disease. The CDR3 runs from the conserved cysteine through the conserved F or W. A D gene is named only where the DNA matches it firmly. Expanded clones get a size class; other rows say once, few or many, or leave the size out.

- | TRBJ1-5 | 18 | TRBD1 | TRBV9 | CASSVVTERDRGPQPQHF | TGTGCCAGCAGCGTAGTTACGGAGCGGGACAGGGGGCCCCAGCCCCAGCATTTT
- | TRBJ2-3 | 16 | TRBD2 | TRBV6-4 | CASSSLAGPNTDTQYF | TGTGCCAGCAGTTCGCTAGCGGGGCCTAACACAGATACGCAGTATTTT
once | TRBJ1-1 | 15 | - | TRBV5-1 | CASSSGSSGITEAFF | TGCGCCAGCAGCTCAGGGTCCTCAGGAATCACTGAAGCTTTCTTT
- | TRBJ1-5 | 18 | TRBD1 | TRBV28 | CASRRAGTGRVVSQPQHF | TGTGCCAGCAGGCGAGCCGGGACAGGGAGGGTCGTGAGTCAGCCCCAGCATTTT
- | TRBJ2-3 | 14 | - | TRBV1 | CTCRLAGDTDTQYF | TGCACCTGCCGACTAGCGGGGGACACAGATACGCAGTATTTT
- | TRBJ2-4 | 16 | - | TRBV11-1 | CASSSGRDHPQNIQYF | TGTGCCAGCAGCAGTGGGCGGGACCACCCCCAAAACATTCAGTACTTC
- | TRBJ2-3 | 13 | - | TRBV5-4 | CASSSFSTDTQYF | TGTGCCAGCAGCTCTTTTAGCACAGATACGCAGTATTTT
- | TRBJ2-1 | 14 | TRBD2 | TRBV3-1/TRBV3-2 | CASSLGLAGNEQFF | TGTGCCAGCAGCCTAGGACTAGCGGGGAACGAGCAGTTCTTC
- | TRBJ2-5 | 12 | - | TRBV18 | CASSPGPETQYF | TGTGCCAGCTCACCAGGGCCAGAGACCCAGTACTTC
- | TRBJ2-7 | 13 | TRBD1 | TRBV10-3 | CAMGQGFSYEQYF | TGTGCCATGGGACAGGGGTTCTCCTACGAGCAGTACTTC
- | TRBJ1-2 | 14 | - | TRBV19 | CASNVGSPNYGYTF | TGTGCCAGTAATGTAGGGAGCCCTAACTATGGCTACACCTTC
- | TRBJ2-3 | 15 | - | TRBV2 | CASSGGARAVDTQYF | TGTGCCAGCAGTGGTGGGGCCAGGGCCGTAGATACGCAGTATTTT
- | TRBJ1-2 | 13 | - | TRBV18 | CASSSQEGTGYTF | TGTGCCAGCTCATCACAGGAGGGTACTGGCTACACCTTC
- | TRBJ2-3 | 14 | - | TRBV18 | CASSPTGSTDTQYF | TGTGCCAGCTCGCCGACAGGTAGCACAGATACGCAGTATTTT
once | TRBJ2-7 | 15 | TRBD2 | TRBV18 | CASSLTSGLSYEQYF | TGTGCCAGCTCACTGACTAGCGGTCTCTCCTACGAGCAGTACTTC
- | TRBJ1-2 | 15 | TRBD1 | TRBV18 | CASSPETGENYGYTF | TGTGCCAGCTCACCAGAGACAGGGGAGAACTATGGCTACACCTTC
- | TRBJ2-5 | 15 | TRBD2 | TRBV7-2 | CASSSKSGGRQTQYF | TGTGCCAGCAGCTCGAAAAGCGGGGGGCGACAGACCCAGTACTTC
- | TRBJ1-1 | 13 | - | TRBV7-9 | CASSNPMNTEAFF | TGTGCCAGCAGCAACCCTATGAACACTGAAGCTTTCTTT
- | TRBJ1-1 | 15 | - | TRBV19 | CASSIGEGGNTEAFF | TGTGCCAGTAGTATAGGGGAGGGGGGGAACACTGAAGCTTTCTTT
- | TRBJ1-1 | 16 | TRBD1 | TRBV3-1/TRBV3-2 | CASSQGTGGWSAEAFF | TGTGCCAGCAGCCAGGGGACAGGGGGCTGGAGCGCTGAAGCTTTCTTT
- | TRBJ2-2 | 14 | - | TRBV6-4 | CASRLLRGTGELFF | TGTGCCAGCAGACTTCTAAGGGGGACCGGGGAGCTGTTTTTT
- | TRBJ2-7 | 14 | - | TRBV28 | CASSNPGQEYEQYF | TGTGCCAGCAGCAACCCGGGACAAGAATACGAGCAGTACTTC